This TCR beta chain was profiled in a study of shared clonotypes between healthy human individuals. General study results and limits: Clonotype sharing among donors, it was expected, would be affected by sequencing depth.

Looked up from germline, CDR1 is SNHLY and CDR2 is FYNNEI. J was trimmed by 3 bases and V by 3 bases; bases with no gene match: 8. The CDR3 has 17 residues. Comment on this clone: Its antigen is undetermined.

Loaded into unsorted PBMC replicate PCRs was about 310 ng DNA, tens of thousands of T cell genomes. Original processing notes: ImmunoSEQ supplied junction-only sequences lacking quality scores, so filtering was different. Generated by immunoSEQ multiplex PCR, the TCRdb table keeps only in-frame clones and is missing some. V, J and clone size are those of that table, while D and trimming were read from the DNA. Of fewer than 600,000 clones listed, around three quarters are singletons. Roughly 90 million PBMCs went into genomic DNA for unsorted samples. The sample comprised PBMCs. This TCR came from a woman aged 40 to 50 in good health. Some clones in this sample may be carry-over from other donors' samples. V usage is TRBV2 and J usage is TRBJ2-4, with TRBD1 identical over 10 bases. The CDR3 region is CASSDETGGKVKNIQYF. The CDR3 bases are TGTGCCAGCAGTGACGAGACAGGGGGCAAGGTCAAAAACATTCAGTACTTC. The full variable domain, its missing parts supplied by reference TRBV2 and TRBJ2-4, is EPEVTQTPSHQVTQMGQEVILRCVPISNHLYFYWYRQILGQKVEFLVSFYNNEISEKSEIFDDQFSVERPDGSNFTLKIRSTKLEDSAMYFCASSDETGGKVKNIQYFGAGTRLSVL.